This TCR beta chain was obtained from a study of T-cell memory formation after mild COVID-19. CDR3 size: 13 residues. V lost 1 base, J lost 8 bases, and 8 bases lay in between. From germline, CDR1 is KGHDR and CDR2 SFDVKD. In its sample, this clonotype was seen once. Constant-segment-primed 5'RACE gave TCR alpha and TCR beta cDNA libraries with sample barcodes and UMIs. TCRdb processed the 5' RACE reads anew with MiXCR; each CDR3 protein has one entry. Of around 200,000 distinct CDR3 sequences listed, 20% to 25% are singletons. The receptor comes from an adult woman who had mild COVID-19 (a few samples of this study predate the infection). Cell type and time point are not known. V usage is TRBV24-1 and J usage is TRBJ2-1; D is unclear. Sequencing was performed on PBMCs or a T cell subset sorted from them (not recorded which). CDR3 bases: TGTGCCACCAGTGATTTTTCATCCGATGAGCAGTTCTTC. Translated, it gives CATSDFSSDEQFF.